Listed below are T cell receptor beta chains from one sample, sequenced in a study of cytomegalovirus exposure and HLA in healthy donors. Sequencing was performed with immunoSEQ multiplex PCR; in TCRdb, only in-frame clones are kept and a portion is missing. The sample has roughly 150,000 clones, approximately 77% seen once. Sample: PBMCs. These receptors came from a man aged 25-45 years in good health and CMV-seronegative. Each CDR3 is given with its conserved first and last residue. The D gene is left open where the match is weak. Rows may omit the clone size; those that give it use once, few, many or a size class.

TRBV30	TRBJ2-2	NA	NA	TGTGCCTGGAGTTTTCTCACCGGGGAGCTGTTTTTT	CAWSFLTGELFF
TRBV6-5	TRBJ1-1	NA	NA	TGTGCCAGCACCCCACTGGCGGGAGCAGAAGCTTTCTTT	CASTPLAGAEAFF
TRBV5-1	TRBJ2-7	NA	NA	TGCGCCAGCAGCCCGGGCCAGGGAGGACCCTACGAGCAGTACTTC	CASSPGQGGPYEQYF
TRBV10-3	TRBJ2-7	NA	NA	TGTGCCATCAGTGACGGCAGGGGCGAAGCCTACGAGCAGTACTTC	CAISDGRGEAYEQYF
TRBV30	TRBJ2-7	NA	NA	TGTGCCTGGAGTGTGGCGGCGTCCTACGAGCAGTACTTC	CAWSVAASYEQYF
TRBV5-4	TRBJ2-3	once	NA	TGTGCCAGCAGCTACCGGGAAAGAGGGGATACGCAGTATTTT	CASSYRERGDTQYF
TRBV9	TRBJ2-7	NA	TRBD1	TGTGCCAGCAGCAGGGGACAGGGATCCTACGAGCAGTACTTC	CASSRGQGSYEQYF
TRBV11-2	TRBJ2-1	once	NA	TGTGCCAGCAGCTTAGCGACAGGTCCCGGTAATGAGCAGTTCTTC	CASSLATGPGNEQFF
TRBV7-2	TRBJ2-5	NA	TRBD2	TGTGCCAGCAGCTACCAAGCGGGGGGTGGAGAGACCCAGTACTTC	CASSYQAGGGETQYF
TRBV6-6	TRBJ2-3	NA	TRBD2	TGTGCCAGCAGTTACTCGGGGACTAGCGGGAGTTATACGCAGTATTTT	CASSYSGTSGSYTQYF
TRBV28	TRBJ1-4	NA	NA	TGTGCCAGCAGTTCCACAGGTCTCGGTGAAAAACTGTTTTTT	CASSSTGLGEKLFF
TRBV2	TRBJ1-1	NA	NA	TGTGCCAGCATCAAGGCGAGAGGAGGGACTGAAGCTTTCTTT	CASIKARGGTEAFF
TRBV5-1	TRBJ2-7	NA	NA	TGCGCCAGCAGCTTGGAGGCAGGGCCCTTTTACGAGCAGTACTTC	CASSLEAGPFYEQYF
TRBV5-4	TRBJ2-5	once	TRBD2	TGTGCCAGCAGCTCAGGACTAGCGGGAGCGAGGGAGACCCAGTACTTC	CASSSGLAGARETQYF
TRBV27	TRBJ2-7	NA	NA	TGTGCCAGCAGTTCGGTCTCCTACGAGCAGTACTTC	CASSSVSYEQYF
TRBV5-1	TRBJ2-3	NA	TRBD2	TGCGCCAGCAGGCTAGCGGGAGCCTCAGGCACAGATACGCAGTATTTT	CASRLAGASGTDTQYF
TRBV25-1	TRBJ2-7	few	TRBD1	TGTGCCAGCAGTGACCGGACAGGGCCACGCTATAACTCCTACGAGCAGTACTTC	CASSDRTGPRYNSYEQYF
TRBV10-3	TRBJ2-7	NA	TRBD2	TGTGCCACCGGGACTAGCGGGAGGATCTACGAGCAGTACTTC	CATGTSGRIYEQYF
TRBV28	TRBJ1-4	NA	NA	TGTGCCAGCAGTTTATCAGGGTCTAGTGAAAAACTGTTTTTT	CASSLSGSSEKLFF
TRBV10-3	TRBJ2-5	NA	NA	TGTGCCATTGGAGAAGAGACCCAGTACTTC	CAIGEETQYF
TRBV18	TRBJ1-1	NA	NA	TGTGCCAGCTCCGGGACAACGAACACTGAAGCTTTCTTT	CASSGTTNTEAFF
TRBV28	TRBJ1-1	NA	TRBD1	TGTGCCAGCAGTTTTTCAGGGGGTAGCCCTGAAGCTTTCTTT	CASSFSGGSPEAFF
TRBV10-3	TRBJ2-3	NA	TRBD1	TGTGCCATCTCCAACCCTACCCAGGGGGCAGATACGCAGTATTTT	CAISNPTQGADTQYF
TRBV30	TRBJ2-5	NA	TRBD2	TGTGCCTGGAGCACTAGCGGAGAGGGGACCCAGTACTTC	CAWSTSGEGTQYF
TRBV5-4	TRBJ2-5	NA	TRBD2	TGTGCCAGCAGCTCACGGACTAGCGGGAGGCAAGAGACCCAGTACTTC	CASSSRTSGRQETQYF
TRBV7-9	TRBJ2-7	NA	NA	TGTGCCAGCAGCTTAGCGCTGGCAGTAACCTACGAGCAGTACTTC	CASSLALAVTYEQYF
TRBV4-2	TRBJ2-1	NA	TRBD1	TGTGCCAGCAGGAAGACAGGGATCGGGGATGAGCAGTTCTTC	CASRKTGIGDEQFF
TRBV27	TRBJ2-1	NA	NA	TGTGCCAGCAGAAAAGCGACGGGGGGCATATACAATGAGCAGTTCTTC	CASRKATGGIYNEQFF
TRBV19	TRBJ1-2	NA	TRBD1	TGTGCCAGTAGTATTGGACAGGGGGCTTTTGGCTACACCTTC	CASSIGQGAFGYTF
TRBV29-1	TRBJ1-2	NA	TRBD1	TGCAGCGTTGACACCATGGCCAGGGGGTTGTATGGCTACACCTTC	CSVDTMARGLYGYTF
TRBV11-3	TRBJ2-1	NA	TRBD1	TGTGCCAGCACCCTAGGGGGCAGCGCCTTATACAATGAGCAGTTCTTC	CASTLGGSALYNEQFF
TRBV25-1	TRBJ1-1	NA	NA	TGTGCCAGCAGTGAATGGGGCAGGCAGAACACTGAAGCTTTCTTT	CASSEWGRQNTEAFF
TRBV19	TRBJ2-1	NA	NA	TGTGCCAGTAGTTCTTCAGGGGAGGGTGAGCAGTTCTTC	CASSSSGEGEQFF
TRBV2	TRBJ2-1	NA	TRBD2	TGTGCCAGCGGGTCACTAGCGGGAGTTTTAAATGAGCAGTTCTTC	CASGSLAGVLNEQFF
TRBV28	TRBJ1-1	once	NA	TGTGCCAGCAGTTTAAGGGAGGGGAACACTGAAGCTTTCTTT	CASSLREGNTEAFF
TRBV2	TRBJ1-4	few	NA	TGTGCCAGCAGTGCGGAGGGTAATGAAAAACTGTTTTTT	CASSAEGNEKLFF
TRBV27	TRBJ2-5	few	TRBD2	TGTGCCAGCAGTTTGCTGGGACTAGCGGCAGAGACCCAGTACTTC	CASSLLGLAAETQYF
TRBV6-5	TRBJ2-7	NA	TRBD1	TGTGCCAGCAGTTACCTATCGACAGGGTGGGACGAGCAGTACTTC	CASSYLSTGWDEQYF
TRBV10-3	TRBJ2-3	NA	TRBD2	TGTGCCATCAGTGCTTCGGCTGGGCTAGCGGAGCCTGATACGCAGTATTTT	CAISASAGLAEPDTQYF
TRBV11-2	TRBJ2-7	NA	TRBD1	TGTGCCAGCAGCTTTGCAGGGGGCAGCGAGCAGTACTTC	CASSFAGGSEQYF
TRBV7-2	TRBJ1-2	NA	TRBD1	TGTGCCAGCAGCCCCGACAGGGGCCATGGCTACACCTTC	CASSPDRGHGYTF
TRBV6-5	TRBJ2-2	NA	TRBD2	TGTGCCAGCAGTTACGTGGGAGGGGTCACCGGGGAGCTGTTTTTT	CASSYVGGVTGELFF
TRBV5-6	TRBJ2-7	NA	NA	TGTGCCAGCAGCTTGACAGGGCTCTCCTACGAGCAGTACTTC	CASSLTGLSYEQYF
TRBV27	TRBJ2-1	NA	TRBD2	TGTGCCAGCAGTTTGGCGGGAGTCATTTACAATGAGCAGTTCTTC	CASSLAGVIYNEQFF
TRBV15	TRBJ2-2	once	TRBD2	TGTGCCACCAGCATTGGACTAGCGGTTGTCCCCGGGGAGCTGTTTTTT	CATSIGLAVVPGELFF
TRBV7-9	TRBJ1-5	NA	NA	TGTGCCAGCAGCTTAATGCAGAATCAGCCCCAGCATTTT	CASSLMQNQPQHF